This is a list of T cell receptor beta chains from one sample in a study of T cell repertoires in cytomegalovirus infection. TCRdb fed the reads into MiXCR, producing one record per CDR3 protein. The sample includes a few hundred thousand distinct CDR3 sequences, 35% to 50% seen only once; the top ten take 48%. These TCRs are of unknown antigen specificity. The sequenced sample was cultured PBMCs, obtained from culture after CMV antigen stimulation. The receptors stem from a human donor in good health (CMV status not recorded). Some clones in this sample may be carry-over from other donors' samples. Both conserved end residues are part of each CDR3.

V	length	J	CDR3
TRBV19	14	TRBJ1-1	CASSIDWRNTEAFF
TRBV10-3	13	TRBJ2-3	CATGPGEADTQYF
TRBV7-6	11	TRBJ1-1	CASSRGGSSFF
TRBV6-1	13	TRBJ1-4	CAILTDLNEKLFF
TRBV5-4	15	TRBJ2-5	CASSPTSGSVETQYF
TRBV29-1	13	TRBJ2-3	CSPGGEGTDTQYF
TRBV10-3	16	TRBJ2-7	CAISGWVGSGSHEQYF
TRBV19	16	TRBJ1-5	CASSLGHRVWDQPQHF
TRBV6-6	14	TRBJ2-5	CASTTSGGVETQYF
TRBV12-3/TRBV12-4	16	TRBJ2-3	CASSLALLVGADTQYF
TRBV6-2/TRBV6-3	13	TRBJ2-1	CASSQTGSREQFF
TRBV6-1	13	TRBJ2-1	CASSPNQGYEQFF
TRBV3-1	14	TRBJ2-1	CASRQRGTALGQFF
TRBV7-9	14	TRBJ2-7	CASSRGSRTNEQYF
TRBV4-3	16	TRBJ2-1	CASSQEWLAGANEQFF
TRBV20-1	13	TRBJ1-1	CSAREGLRSEAFF
TRBV4-1	14	TRBJ2-5	CASSPTGPRETQYF
TRBV2	13	TRBJ2-1	CASSGGQVREQFF
TRBV7-2	13	TRBJ2-3	CASSRMDTDTQYF
TRBV28	18	TRBJ1-1	CASSNDRTRIDLPNQAFF
TRBV7-6	16	TRBJ2-3	CASSLPDINRADTQYF
TRBV18	15	TRBJ2-7	CASSPGQGLPYEQYF
TRBV7-2	14	TRBJ2-3	CASKRAGGEDTQYF
TRBV10-2	16	TRBJ2-7	CASSESTGQRGGEQYF
TRBV6-1	15	TRBJ1-5	CASMFPDSYVEPQHF
TRBV7-2	16	TRBJ2-6	CASSRRGAQGANVLTF
TRBV11-2	14	TRBJ2-3	CASALAVTPGAQYF
TRBV6-5	14	TRBJ2-3	CATSRGVPPDTQYF